This T cell receptor beta chain came from a study of cytomegalovirus exposure and HLA in healthy donors listed by TCRdb under 2017. Regarding the complete study: In an earlier analysis of about 560 of the donors, less than 350 Gb of sequence data and 117 million unique TCR beta sequences from about 190 million T cells were reported. Donor age, sex, ethnicity and CMV serostatus were compiled alongside the repertoire data. A later analysis re-examined previously published TCR beta repertoires from 610 or so donors and added high-resolution HLA genotyping to investigate patterns of TCR occurrence. All discovery cohort repertoires had been generated using a single sequencing platform. Typing coverage varied by locus: 629-630 donors for A, B, C, DRB1 and DQB1; around 560 for DQA1; approximately 570 for DPA1; fewer than 480 for DPB1. On average, approximately 250,000 unique TCR beta nucleotide sequences were sequenced per donor among fewer than 500 genotyped donors of the cohort, with roughly 18% of those sequences being non-productive. Approximately 310 gigabases of sequencing data and tens of millions of unique TCR sequences were included in an early release covering 550 to 800 HLA-typed donors. Because of strong linkage in the cohort, roughly five DR-DQ haplotypes were treated as single units for association and clustering. The genetic ancestry cluster associated with self-reported Caucasian donors included 80% to 90% of the roughly 380 genotyped donors. To decide whether each TCR beta V gene segment behaved as functional or pseudogenic, an earlier analysis of 587 of the donors relied on high-throughput TCR beta sequencing. The study used immunosequencing to profile the T cell repertoires of several hundred subjects and linked those repertoires to cytomegalovirus serostatus. Along with the roughly 670-subject first cohort, a separate validation cohort of 120 different subjects was used. Class I and class II HLA loci were covered by the typing at four-digit resolution. The aim of the study was to test whether cataloging public T cell receptors could identify signatures of past pathogen exposure. In the later analysis, no new phenotypic data were used to find candidate immune exposures; instead, reliance was placed on TCR beta sequences and their occurrence across donors. A later genetic analysis took genome-wide SNP genotypes for about 60% of the roughly 670 donors and used that subset as a discovery cohort. The study combined high-throughput TCR immunosequencing, statistical association of individual TCRs with disease status, and machine learning to predict cytomegalovirus infection status.

The library came from the immunoSEQ multiplex PCR assay. A mixture of 60 forward primers for TCR Vbeta segments and 13 reverse primers for TCR Jbeta segments was used in the multiplex PCR. A multiplex PCR assay on genomic DNA amplified the CDR3 region of rearranged TCR beta genes. Amplified TCR beta libraries were sequenced as 87-base-pair reads on the Illumina HiSeq System. In the source study's methods: In a later analysis, approximately 74 million unique TCR beta chains were counted across the roughly 610 repertoires, and around 10 million of these chains were shared by at least two donors. Raw reads were error-corrected and collapsed into unique sequences with a nearest-neighbor algorithm that merged closely related sequences to remove PCR and sequencing errors. V, D and J gene segments were assigned by aligning CDR3 sequences to IMGT reference sequences. For a sequence to be retained, a match of at least six nucleotides to both a V gene segment and a J gene segment was required. A rearrangement counted as productive if the CDR3 had no stop codons and remained in frame with V and J, and every other rearrangement counted as non-productive. CDR3 was defined according to IMGT convention as the region running from the second conserved V-encoded cysteine to the conserved J-encoded phenylalanine. The earlier analysis of fewer than 700 of the donors excluded sequences that lacked an unambiguous match to a single V gene segment. In an earlier analysis of approximately 590 of the donors, V segments were called functional above 56.7% productive rearrangements and were called segregating when the between-donor standard deviation exceeded 5%. To diagnose cytomegalovirus status from the catalog of TCR beta chain sequences, a statistical classification framework was built. In a later analysis, TCR nucleotide sequences were compared against IMGT/GENE-DB human TR gene sequences so that V and J genes could be assigned. A later analysis assigned CDR3 sequences and most-parsimonious VDJ recombination scenarios with the TCRdist pipeline. In a later analysis, every TCR beta chain was defined by the combination of its CDR3 amino acid sequence and its V-gene family, and reads without a unique V-gene family were dropped. To address suspected cross-contamination and a sequencing artifact, a later analysis removed 592 highly shared, low-generation-probability nucleotide sequences. In a later analysis, a clonal expansion index was calculated for each public chain from normalized within-repertoire ranks of inferred template counts. Generation probabilities in a later analysis came from a VDJ recombination model fitted to out-of-frame rearrangements, and those results were checked against IGoR. In a later analysis, TCR-TCR, TCR-HLA and TCR-CMV co-occurrence was scored with hypergeometric tests, and a repertoire-size bias correction was applied to TCR pairs. To estimate false discovery rates, a later analysis permuted the HLA or CMV assignments 20 times. In a later analysis, co-occurring TCRs were grouped using DBSCAN, and TCRdist sequence similarity was added for clustering within HLA-allele-positive subsets. For co-occurrence clustering, repertoires with fewer than 30,000 or more than 120,000 public chains were excluded, along with five repertoires with anomalous nucleotide sharing. TCRdb limited this immuneACCESS table to in-frame rearrangements with V and J called. A share of clones is missing; checked studies link under half to unresolved V genes, and the rest is unexplained. D and trimming were read from the DNA, whereas the V and J calls and clone size are those reported in that table. The sample yields fewer than 45,000 clones; roughly 90% were counted once. The ten most abundant clones make up approximately 2.6% of the sample.

Trimming removed 5 bases from V and 3 bases from J; the gene matches leave 5 bases unexplained. The CDR3 holds 16 amino acids from the cysteine to the phenylalanine. The entry retains the CDR3 DNA only, 48 bases that are in frame from base 1. Reading the germline V gene gives CDR1 KGHSH and CDR2 LQKENI. In total, about 650 healthy bone marrow donors made up the cohort. Cohort members were all nominally healthy when sampled, although unrecorded immune exposures were likely present. The donor tested CMV seronegative, placing the donor among the 352 seronegative members of the cohort. A peripheral blood sample was collected from each donor, and TCR beta sequencing was performed on peripheral blood mononuclear cells. The Qiagen DNeasy Blood Extraction Kit was used to extract genomic DNA from the blood cell samples. Summary of the overall study and its limitations: In this cohort, only TCR beta chains were sequenced, and detectable features were limited by the absence of alpha or paired-chain data. HLA typing was unavailable for some donors at each locus, so association tests used only the typed subset. In a later analysis, most CMV-associated TCR beta chains were found to appear HLA-restricted, with HLA associations seemingly driven largely by CMV exposure. In vitro tests confirmed that a few of the cytomegalovirus-associated TCR beta chains recognize cytomegalovirus antigens. A further reported finding was that TCR beta sequences accurately predicted the HLA-A and HLA-B alleles for most subjects in the first cohort. Some IMGT-functional V segments, including TRBV6-2 and TRBV6-3, could not be told apart with the 87-base-pair reads, so those segments were excluded. It was suggested by the authors that the approach could potentially be generalized to other disease states and immunological phenotypes. Compared with the approximately 670-donor mean, donors in an Asian-associated ancestry cluster had fewer N-insertions in productive TCRs, according to a later genetic analysis. According to a later analysis, parvovirus B19, influenza, CMV and Epstein-Barr virus appeared linked to several top co-occurrence clusters. In a later analysis, TCR association rates were found to vary across HLA loci, with the most associated TCRs seen for DRB1 alleles and the fewest for HLA-C alleles. Assigning TCR associations to individual alleles was difficult when HLA alleles, especially DR and DQ, strongly co-occurred. A later analysis found that HLA-associated TCR beta chains were more clonally expanded and had lower generation probabilities than equally common non-associated chains. A cluster of highly shared sequence variants was judged likely to represent a technical artifact of the sequencing pipeline. Most TCR sequences were seen in very few donors, while some public TCRs were found in many individuals. A later analysis associated around 16,000 TCR beta sequences with specific HLA alleles at a false discovery rate of 0.05. In an earlier analysis of 450 to 750 of the donors, most TCR beta V segments appeared in productive rearrangements about 90% or about 30% of the time, broadly matching IMGT annotations. V-gene and J-gene trimming of TCR beta chains was associated with a missense DCLRE1C variant in a later genetic analysis, and the association was replicated in an independent cohort. Because counts were too low, more than 15 rarely observed V segments, including chromosome 9 orphons, were left out of the earlier analysis of 587 of the donors. Immune exposure information for the cohort was limited to CMV serostatus. The study listed around 160 TCR beta chains as associated with cytomegalovirus. Correlated functional status among segregating V segments might reflect linkage disequilibrium, but an unknown experimental factor could not be ruled out. The classifier was reported to diagnose cytomegalovirus status with high specificity and sensitivity in both the original cohort and the validation cohort. Sequencing depth was assumed to be roughly uniform across donors in the presence/absence analyses, though that assumption may not hold.

In regard to this clone: Its antigen remains undetermined. No base quality information exists; no much larger clone differs at one position.

This receptor chain uses TRBV18 and TRBJ2-7; 15 of the junction bases match TRBD2. Source material: PBMCs. The sequence derives from a woman between 18 and 29 years old in good health and CMV-seronegative. CDR3 reads: CASSAGLAGGIYEQYF. The bases are TGTGCCAGCTCAGCGGGACTAGCGGGAGGAATCTACGAGCAGTACTTC.